This record looks at one TCR beta chain sequence and its context. J lost 4 bases, V lost 4 bases, and 2 bases had no gene match. The CDR3 runs to 13 residues. Germline V gene data show CDR1 as SGHRS and CDR2 as YFSETQ. This specimen comes from a study of tumor-infiltrating lymphocytes in primary liver carcinoma. Study context: Sequencing of the samples generated roughly 3.65 to 7.5 million productive TCRbeta reads, with similar yields across tissue types.

They got blood RNA out of unsorted whole blood and also pulled out germline DNA. Among the patients, all had chronic HBV infection and none had been treated. Synthesis of TCR beta cDNA was carried out from about 0.55 ug total RNA with a constant-region primer. ARM-PCR, slightly modified, supplied the TCR beta libraries through three nested multiplex PCR rounds. Both of the initial two PCR rounds ran for roughly 11 cycles and employed TRBV1-TRBV30 forward primers alongside a C-beta reverse primer. One entry per CDR3 protein, called by TCRdb with MiXCR from the multiplex PCR reads. Of approximately 210,000 distinct CDR3 sequences in the sample, around 60% were seen once.

The TCR originated in a woman in her sixties with primary liver carcinoma and hepatitis B virus infection. Sample: peripheral blood. The chain links TRBV5-1 to TRBJ1-2; TRBD1 agrees at 9 bases. The CDR3 coding sequence is TGCGCCAGCAGCCCGGGACAGGGCTATGGCTACACCTTC. This translates into CASSPGQGYGYTF.